This T cell receptor (beta chain) comes out of a study of cytomegalovirus exposure and HLA in healthy donors listed by TCRdb under 2017. Study-level background: A later analysis indicated that the roughly 130 validation repertoires were generated on the platform also employed for the 700 or so repertoires of the first cohort. The study aimed to test whether cataloging public T cell receptors could reveal signatures of past pathogen exposure. A separate validation cohort of approximately 120 different subjects was used in addition to the roughly 620-subject first cohort. High-throughput TCR immunosequencing, statistical association of individual TCRs with disease status, and machine learning were combined to predict cytomegalovirus infection status. What the work shows at the level of the full study, not this receptor alone: Subsequent analysis determined that TCRs grouped into clusters in the first cohort also showed a tendency toward co-occurrence across the roughly 110 validation repertoires, and roughly 95% of cluster scores exceeded 0. A few of the identified cytomegalovirus-associated TCR beta chains were confirmed in vitro to be specific for cytomegalovirus antigens. The authors suggested that the approach could potentially be generalized to other disease states and immunological phenotypes. A later analysis lacked HLA typing for the validation cohort, so it scored co-occurrence in that cohort across all 120 repertoires. A total of roughly 160 TCR beta chains were listed by the study as associated with cytomegalovirus. Across donors, most TCR sequences were observed very rarely, whereas some public TCRs were present in many individuals. The classifier was reported to diagnose cytomegalovirus status with high specificity and sensitivity in both the original and validation cohorts.

The donors belonged to the validation cohort of about 130 subjects, which was separate from the approximately 700-subject first cohort. About this clone itself: Its antigen is not yet known. Per-base qualities were not stored, and no clone one base away is much larger.

V trim: 0 bases; J trim: 6 bases; unmatched bases: 8. From the germline V gene, CDR1 is SGDLS and CDR2 is YYNGEE. Inclusive of the bounding cysteine and phenylalanine, the CDR3 is 16 residues long. Only the CDR3 DNA stays, 48 bases, in frame from base 1. Library preparation employed the immunoSEQ multiplex PCR assay. The source study handled its data this way. A statistical classification framework was built for diagnosing cytomegalovirus status from the catalog of TCR beta chain sequences. TCRdb stores this immuneACCESS table with in-frame sequences only. Part of the clones is absent; in the studies checked, under half of the shortfall reflects unresolved V genes, and no reason is known for the rest. V and J calls and clone size are as listed in that table; D and trimming were resolved from the DNA. The sample table shows a few hundred thousand clones, and around 85% are seen once. Approximately 1% of the sample is taken by the ten largest.

The rearrangement joined TRBV9 to TRBJ2-1, with 8 bases matching TRBD2. This TCR was recovered from a young woman in good health and CMV-seronegative. The sequencing sample was made of PBMCs. This receptor has the CDR3 CASSVATGGPGNEQFF. The DNA sequence is TGTGCCAGCAGCGTAGCGACGGGGGGGCCCGGCAATGAGCAGTTCTTC.